This T cell receptor beta chain stems from a study of T cells in Graves' hyperthyroidism and ophthalmopathy. Authors of the study amplified TCR beta CDR3 regions from RNA transcripts. The primer set for the first-round RT-PCR of the TCR CDR3 was HTBI. Each CDR3 protein is one row after TCRdb ran MiXCR on the multiplex PCR reads. The table includes more than 500,000 distinct CDR3 sequences, around 43% detected once. This clonotype appeared many times. Its antigen is not known. General study findings and limits: Most thyroid clonotypes expanded above 0.001 were also detected in blood. The model predicted ophthalmopathy a median around 6.5 months before onset.

Sequences were obtained from peripheral blood or thyroid tissue (not recorded which). The TCR was taken from an adult woman with Graves' disease, either hyperthyroidism or ophthalmopathy (not recorded which).

The CDR3 reads CASSADRGTIGYYGYTF. As DNA, the CDR3 is TGTGCCAGCAGCGCCGACAGGGGTACTATCGGATACTATGGCTACACCTTC. The chain carries TRBV5-5 and TRBJ1-2; 8 bases agree with TRBD1. The length of the CDR3 is 17 residues. The germline gives CDR1 SGHKS, CDR2 YYEKEE (reference sequence). The junction had 14 bases not matched to a gene; V was cut back by 4 bases and J by 3 bases.